The sequence of this T cell receptor (beta chain) was determined in a study of OX40 agonist ivuxolimab in advanced cancers. Study-wide background: An agonistic human IgG2 monoclonal antibody against OX40 (CD134) was given. Eligibility rules accepted prior anti-PD-1, anti-PD-L1 or anti-CTLA-4 therapy, and 35% to 40% had some. Intravenous ivuxolimab was administered to patients every 2 weeks at 0.01 to 10 mg/kg.

Trimming shortened V by 1 base and J by 4 bases, and 13 bases separated the two germline ends. This CDR3 has 16 amino acids. Germline values: CDR1 SEHNR, CDR2 FQNEAQ (reference sequence). The investigators sampled blood at baseline, at cycle 4 day 1, and at cycle 7 day 1. The repertoire was sequenced with immunoSEQ multiplex PCR; TCRdb's copy has only in-frame clones and lacks some. The data show 75,000 to 90,000 clones, about 90% seen once. This receptor was taken from an adult with an advanced solid tumor such as melanoma, head and neck, liver or kidney cancer. Here the sequenced sample was CD4+ or CD8+ T cells sorted from blood, taken in a trial of the OX40 agonist ivuxolimab. The chain recombines TRBV7-9 with TRBJ2-2; D remains unclear. The CDR3 nucleotides read TGTGCCAGCAGCTTAGAGCAGCGTCATTTCACCGGGGAGCTGTTTTTT. This codes for CASSLEQRHFTGELFF.